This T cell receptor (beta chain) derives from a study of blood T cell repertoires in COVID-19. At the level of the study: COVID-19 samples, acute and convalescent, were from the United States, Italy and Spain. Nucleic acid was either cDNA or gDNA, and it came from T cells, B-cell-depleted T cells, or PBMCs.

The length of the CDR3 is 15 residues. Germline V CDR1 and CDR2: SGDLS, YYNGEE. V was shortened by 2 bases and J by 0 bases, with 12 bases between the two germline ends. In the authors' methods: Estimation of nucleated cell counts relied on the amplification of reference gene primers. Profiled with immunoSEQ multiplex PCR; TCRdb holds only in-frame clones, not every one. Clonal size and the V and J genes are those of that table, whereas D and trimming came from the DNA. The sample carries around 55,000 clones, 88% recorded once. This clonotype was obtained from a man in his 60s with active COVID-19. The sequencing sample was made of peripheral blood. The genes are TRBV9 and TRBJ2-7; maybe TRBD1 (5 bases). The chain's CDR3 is CASSVTAERSYEQYF. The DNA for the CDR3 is TGTGCCAGCAGCGTGACAGCCGAGCGCTCCTACGAGCAGTACTTC.